This T cell receptor (beta chain) was identified in a study of T cell repertoires in cytomegalovirus infection. Study details: CMV infection and matching HLA type were both indicated by public TCR beta signatures.

Study-level results: Clonotype analysis showed dominance of the ex vivo response by HLA-C-restricted CMV-specific TCR beta clonotypes. Accumulated public TCR beta family frequency recognized individuals carrying CMV together with the relevant HLA.

For this clonotype: Its target is unknown.

TCRdb re-called the reads with MiXCR, one entry per CDR3 protein. The sample gives around 280,000 distinct CDR3 sequences, about 13% of which show up once; around 9.5% is in the top ten. J gave up 0 bases and V 6 bases, and 10 bases lay outside the gene matches. CDR1 is MNHEY, CDR2 SVGAGI, per germline. CDR3 length: 17 amino acids. V usage is TRBV6-5 and J usage is TRBJ1-3; 8 bases match TRBD1. Sequenced: PBMCs. This sequence was found in a human donor in good health (CMV status not recorded). Some clones in this sample may be carry-over from other donors' samples. The CDR3 here is CASSPGTGLPSGNTIYF. In DNA form, the CDR3 reads TGTGCCAGCAGCCCCGGGACAGGCCTTCCCTCTGGAAACACCATATATTTT.